Below are 10 T cell receptor beta chains sequenced from a single sample in a study of T cells in Graves' hyperthyroidism and ophthalmopathy. The investigators amplified TCR beta CDR3 regions from RNA transcripts. First-round RT-PCR of the TCR CDR3 relied on the HTBI primer set. MiXCR, applied by TCRdb to the multiplex PCR reads, yields one record per CDR3 protein. The sample carries about 610,000 distinct CDR3 sequences, about 15% recorded once. The sequenced sample was blood. The receptors shown here come from a woman aged 35 to 49 with Graves' ophthalmopathy.

This clonotype has a count of ten or more. The rearrangement joins TRBV6-2 or TRBV6-3 to TRBJ1-5; 8 bases agree with TRBD1. Germline CDR1 and CDR2: MNHEY and SVGEGT. The CDR3 has 17 residues. With 6 bases clipped from V and 0 bases from J, the junction kept 10 bases outside the gene matches. CDR3 amino acids: CASSLWTGPYSNQPQHF. Here the CDR3 DNA reads TGTGCCAGCAGCCTTTGGACAGGGCCATATAGCAATCAGCCCCAGCATTTT.

The chain has TRBV7-9 and TRBJ2-2; TRBD1 agrees at 9 bases. The CDR3 has 14 amino acids. The V segment lost 3 bases and the J segment 6 bases; nucleotides outside the gene matches: 2. Germline V gene data show CDR1 as SEHNR and CDR2 as FQNEAQ (reference sequence). The CDR3 bases are TGTGCCAGCAGCTTCCGGGACAGGGCCGGGGAGCTGTTTTTT. This codes for CASSFRDRAGELFF.

This clonotype has ten or more counts. The V call is TRBV6-1, the J call TRBJ2-5; D remains unclear. With 2 bases removed from V and 5 bases from J, the gap between germline ends came to 3 bases. The CDR3 consists of 11 residues. Germline V lookup: CDR1 MNHNS, CDR2 SASEGT. CDR3 sequence (DNA): TGTGCCAGCAGTGAACAGGAGACCCAGTACTTC. Protein sequence: CASSEQETQYF.

This clonotype was seen at least ten times. The chain recombines TRBV28 with TRBJ1-3; no definite D call. The germline V and J ends were trimmed by 6 bases and 0 bases, with 9 bases remaining between them. The CDR3 runs to 14 residues. Germline-derived CDR1 and CDR2 are MDHEN and SYDVKM. This chain's CDR3 is CASREQISGNTIYF. For the CDR3, the DNA is TGTGCCAGCAGGGAACAGATCTCTGGAAACACCATATATTTT.

The V call is TRBV18, the J call TRBJ2-7; 8 nucleotides match TRBD1. The CDR3 sequence is 15 residues long. The germline V gene encodes CDR1 KGHSH and CDR2 LQKENI. J was trimmed by 4 bases and V by 2 bases; bases with no gene match: 7. In DNA form, the CDR3 reads TGTGCCAGCTCACCAGCGGACAGGGTTTTATACGAGCAGTACTTC. Translating it yields CASSPADRVLYEQYF.

This clonotype was seen at least ten times. V gene TRBV20-1 combines with J gene TRBJ1-2; 7 positions agree with TRBD1. Germline V CDR1 and CDR2: DFQATT, SNEGSKA (reference sequence). The CDR3 contains 13 residues. J was trimmed by 8 bases and V by 3 bases; bases with no gene match: 9. The CDR3 sequence: CSARRVTGEGYTF. Here the CDR3 DNA reads TGCAGTGCTAGGCGGGTTACAGGGGAAGGCTACACCTTC.

This clonotype has only a few counts. The chain links TRBV7-3 to TRBJ2-7; 8 bases agree with TRBD2. The CDR3 totals 17 residues. After removal of 2 bases from V and 2 bases from J, the junction contained 11 bases not matched to a gene. From germline, CDR1 is SGHTA and CDR2 FQGTGA. CDR3 loop: CASSLVTSGSGPYEQYF. The CDR3 nucleotides read TGTGCCAGCAGCTTAGTAACTAGCGGCAGCGGTCCCTACGAGCAGTACTTC.

The chain links TRBV2 to TRBJ2-2, with 15 bases identical to TRBD2. This CDR3 comprises 19 residues. The V and J ends lost 4 bases and 0 bases, in that order; junction bases with no gene match: 6. Germline-derived CDR1 and CDR2 are SNHLY and FYNNEI. CDR3 loop: CASSGRTSGRATNTGELFF. DNA of the CDR3: TGTGCCAGCAGTGGCCGGACTAGCGGGAGGGCCACGAACACCGGGGAGCTGTTTTTT.

This clonotype was observed at least ten times. The chain is built from TRBV10-1 and TRBJ1-5; a possible D gene is TRBD1 (6 bases). In germline, CDR1 is WNHNN, CDR2 SYGVQD (reference sequence). V lost 6 bases and J lost 5, with 11 bases in between. This CDR3 comprises 13 residues. The CDR3 is CASSTGFDQPQHF. DNA for the CDR3: TGCGCCAGCAGCACAGGGTTTGATCAGCCCCAGCATTTT.

Ten or more counts support this clonotype. V gene TRBV4-2 combines with J gene TRBJ1-5, with 8 positions matching TRBD1. V lost 3 bases, J lost 6 bases, and 13 bases stayed unmatched. The CDR3 is 17 amino acids. Germline CDR1 is LGHNA and CDR2 is YNFKEQ. CDR3 DNA: TGTGCCAGCAGCCAGGGCTTGGACAGGGAAATTCGTCAGCCCCAGCATTTT. Amino acids: CASSQGLDREIRQPQHF.